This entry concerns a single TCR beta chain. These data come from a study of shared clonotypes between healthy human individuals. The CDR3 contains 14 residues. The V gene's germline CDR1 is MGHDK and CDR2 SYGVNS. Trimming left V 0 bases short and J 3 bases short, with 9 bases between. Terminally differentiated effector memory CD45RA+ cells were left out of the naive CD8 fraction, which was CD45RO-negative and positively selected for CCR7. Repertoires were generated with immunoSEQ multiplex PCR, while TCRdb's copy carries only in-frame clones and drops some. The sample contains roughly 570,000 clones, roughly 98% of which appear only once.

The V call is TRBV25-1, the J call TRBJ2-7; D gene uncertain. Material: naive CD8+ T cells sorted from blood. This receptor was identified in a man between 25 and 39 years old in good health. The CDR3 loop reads CASSEYNRDYEQYF. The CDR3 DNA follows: TGTGCCAGCAGTGAATATAACCGCGACTACGAGCAGTACTTC.